The 28 T cell receptor beta chains reported below all come from one sample, sequenced in a study of CD8 T cells in Susac syndrome. cDNA came from about 0.5 to 1 ug RNA primed by random hexamers. TCRdb recomputed calls from the immunoSEQ multiplex PCR reads with MiXCR, one row per CDR3 protein. The table has about 200,000 distinct CDR3 sequences, about 90% seen once. Sequencing used CD8+ T cells from PBMCs. The source of these receptors is a human donor with multiple sclerosis.

The chain combines TRBV30 with TRBJ1-5; the match to TRBD1 covers 9 bases. The CDR3 runs to 15 residues. Looked up from germline, CDR1 is GTSNPN and CDR2 is SVGIG (reference sequence). V shed 1 base and J 3 bases; nucleotides not matched to a gene: 4. The CDR3 region is CAWSAGTGYNQPQHF. The CDR3 DNA reads TGTGCCTGGAGTGCCGGGACAGGGTACAATCAGCCCCAGCATTTT.

This clonotype was recorded a few times. This chain uses TRBV6-6 with TRBJ2-1, with TRBD1 matching over 9 bases. The V gene's germline CDR1 is MNHNY and CDR2 SVGAGI (reference sequence). The CDR3 length is 15 residues. V dropped 3 bases and J dropped 8; count of bases not matched to a gene: 8. CDR3 sequence reads: CASSYGQGTADEQFF. The CDR3 nucleotides read TGTGCCAGCAGTTATGGACAGGGGACGGCCGATGAGCAGTTCTTC.

This chain links TRBV6-4 with TRBJ2-2; D remains ambiguous. Germline V gives CDR1 MRHNA, CDR2 SNTAGT. There are 16 residues in the CDR3. Trimming took 4 bases from V and 0 from J, leaving 12 bases between them. CDR3 DNA: TGTGCCAGCAGTGCGCGACTGTACGCGAACACCGGGGAGCTGTTTTTT. This codes for CASSARLYANTGELFF.

The rearrangement uses TRBV5-6 and TRBJ1-5, with D unclear. The CDR3 runs 15 residues. Per germline, CDR1 SGHDT and CDR2 YYEEEE. V lost 4 bases and J 7 bases, leaving 18 bases between the germline ends. CDR3 protein: CASSRRHLGKQPQHF. The CDR3 DNA is TGTGCCAGCAGCCGGAGACACCTTGGTAAGCAGCCCCAGCATTTT.

The V call is TRBV20-1, the J call TRBJ2-7; TRBD2 matches at 10 bases. From germline, CDR1 is DFQATT and CDR2 SNEGSKA (reference sequence). This CDR3 has 14 residues. V lost 0 bases and J lost 6; bases outside the gene matches: 5. CDR3 region: CSARETSGPTEQYF. The DNA of the CDR3 is TGCAGTGCTAGAGAGACTAGCGGGCCCACCGAGCAGTACTTC.

This chain uses TRBV12-3 or TRBV12-4 with TRBJ1-3; D is ambiguous. This CDR3 is 14 amino acids long. V lost 7 bases to trimming and J lost 0 bases, with 10 bases between them. The CDR3 loop is CASIPVSSGNTIYF. CDR3 nucleotides: TGTGCCAGCATCCCAGTGAGCTCTGGAAACACCATATATTTT.

The gene calls are TRBV20-1 and TRBJ2-1; TRBD2 matches 12 bases. Trimming at V came to 5 bases and at J to 5 bases, leaving 10 bases not matched to a gene. This CDR3 spans 16 amino acids. Germline CDR1 and CDR2: DFQATT and SNEGSKA (reference sequence). CDR3 nucleotides: TGCAGTGCTTCTAGCGGGAGGGCACCCAGCAACAATGAGCAGTTCTTC. It codes for CSASSGRAPSNNEQFF.

The genes are TRBV11-2 and TRBJ2-4; 7 bases map to TRBD1. V gave up 2 bases and J gave up 7 bases; unmatched junction bases: 2. CDR3 length equals 13 residues. Per the germline V gene, CDR1 is SGHAT and CDR2 is FQNNGV. This CDR3 reads CASSLSRGNIQYF. CDR3 DNA sequence: TGTGCCAGCAGCTTAAGCAGGGGGAACATTCAGTACTTC.

The V and J genes are TRBV12-3 or TRBV12-4 and TRBJ2-1, with 7 nucleotides matching TRBD2. V dropped 7 bases and J dropped 9; count of bases not matched to a gene: 9. The CDR3 is 13 amino acids. In DNA, the CDR3 is TGTGCCAGCATCCTGGCGGGAGTTGGTGAGCAGTTCTTC. Translating it yields CASILAGVGEQFF.

The V and J genes are TRBV7-2 and TRBJ1-6; possibly TRBD1 for D (5 bases). In germline, CDR1 is SGHTA, CDR2 FQGNSA. V shed 7 bases and J shed 8 bases, with 15 bases lying between them. This CDR3 spans 14 amino acids. CDR3 region: CASNAGVLYSPLHF. CDR3 nucleotide sequence: TGTGCCAGCAACGCGGGGGTCCTGTATTCACCCCTCCACTTT.

CDR3 nucleotide sequence: TGTGCCAGCACGCCCCTGGGGCTGGGAAGGATCGACGAGCAGTACTTC. Translating it yields CASTPLGLGRIDEQYF. This sequence joins TRBV9 and TRBJ2-7; TRBD1 might be the D (5 bases). The CDR3 totals 16 residues. Germline V gene lookup returns CDR1 SGDLS and CDR2 YYNGEE. Trimming removed 6 bases from V and 5 bases from J, with 24 bases in between.

The CDR3, as DNA: TGCAGTGCTAGAGATGGGCGGGGGATAGAGACCCAGTACTTC. Its protein is CSARDGRGIETQYF. The rearrangement links TRBV20-1 to TRBJ2-5, with 7 positions matching TRBD2. The CDR3 length is 14 residues. Germline V gene sequence: CDR1 DFQATT, CDR2 SNEGSKA (reference sequence). V shed 0 bases, J shed 4 bases, and the junction held 5 bases outside the gene matches.

The rearrangement joins TRBV4-2 to TRBJ2-1; 8 bases are shared with TRBD1. V shed 5 bases, J shed 0 bases, and the junction held 6 bases outside the gene matches. This CDR3 comprises 16 residues. CDR1 and CDR2 (germline): LGHNA, YNFKEQ. The CDR3 spells CASSTGTGASYNEQFF. In nucleotides, the CDR3 is TGTGCCAGCAGCACCGGGACAGGAGCCTCCTACAATGAGCAGTTCTTC.

V gene TRBV7-9 combines with J gene TRBJ2-7; 8 nucleotides match TRBD1. Looked up from germline, CDR1 is SEHNR and CDR2 is FQNEAQ (reference sequence). There are 14 residues in the CDR3. V gave up 5 bases and J gave up 1 base; unmatched junction bases: 4. The CDR3 region has the DNA TGTGCCAGCAGCCCGGACAGGGCGTCCTACGAGCAGTACTTC. Its translation: CASSPDRASYEQYF.

The chain joins TRBV2 to TRBJ1-3; D gene unclear. V lost 5 bases, J lost 0 bases, and 5 bases lay in between. Germline V gives CDR1 SNHLY, CDR2 FYNNEI. The CDR3 sequence is 13 residues long. The CDR3 sequence: CASSYSSGNTIYF. Here the CDR3 DNA reads TGTGCCAGCAGTTATAGCTCTGGAAACACCATATATTTT.

This chain uses TRBV12-3 or TRBV12-4 with TRBJ2-7; 8 nucleotides agree with TRBD1. This CDR3 is built from 16 residues. V trimming: 4 bases; J trimming: 4 bases; junction bases outside the gene matches: 12. Here the CDR3 reads CASSSLGQGAIYEQYF. The CDR3, as DNA: TGTGCCAGCAGTTCCCTTGGACAGGGCGCAATTTACGAGCAGTACTTC.

V usage is TRBV13 and J usage is TRBJ2-4; D ambiguous. The CDR3 length is 18 residues. V was cut by 6 bases and J by 7 bases, with 28 bases left in between. Germline V gene sequence: CDR1 PRHDT, CDR2 FYEKMQ (reference sequence). CDR3 region: CASSRSTDPDRTRNIQYF. CDR3 DNA sequence: TGTGCCAGCAGTCGTTCCACCGACCCGGACCGAACGAGGAACATTCAGTACTTC.

The rearrangement uses TRBV7-9 and TRBJ2-1, with 9 bases that match TRBD2. J lost 5 bases, V lost 4 bases, and 12 bases had no gene match. The CDR3 extends over 17 amino acids. Germline loops: CDR1 SEHNR, CDR2 FQNEAQ (reference sequence). The CDR3 bases are TGTGCCAGCAGCTCCCCAAAACCGGGACTAGCCGACAATGAGCAGTTCTTC. As protein: CASSSPKPGLADNEQFF.

The sample holds a few counts of this clonotype. The rearrangement uses TRBV4-1 and TRBJ1-2; D might be TRBD1 (5 bases). Per the germline V gene, CDR1 is MGHRA and CDR2 is YSYEKL. V lost 4 bases to trimming and J lost 2 bases, with 17 bases between them. The CDR3 consists of 16 residues. Written as DNA, the CDR3 is TGCGCCAGCAGCCTTACCTTCGGACGGGGGAACTATGGCTACACCTTC. Translated: CASSLTFGRGNYGYTF.

This rearrangement joins TRBV5-1 to TRBJ2-1, with 10 bases fitting TRBD2. Germline CDR1 reads SGHRS; CDR2 reads YFSETQ. The ends lost 2 bases at V and 8 bases at J; junction bases unmatched: 4. The CDR3 runs 14 residues. The CDR3 DNA reads as TGCGCCAGCAGCTTAAGCGGGAGGGGCGATGAGCAGTTCTTC. Its translation: CASSLSGRGDEQFF. Full variable domain (missing parts from reference TRBV5-1 and TRBJ2-1): KAGVTQTPRYLIKTRGQQVTLSCSPISGHRSVSWYQQTPGQGLQFLFEYFSETQRNKGNFPGRFSGRQFSNSRSEMNVSTLELGDSALYLCASSLSGRGDEQFFGPGTRLTVL.

In this sample, this clonotype turned up once. The chain employs TRBV30 and TRBJ1-3, with D unclear. The CDR3 has 15 amino acids. The V gene's germline CDR1 is GTSNPN and CDR2 SVGIG (reference sequence). V dropped 3 bases and J dropped 1 base, with 13 bases sitting between them. The CDR3 is CAWSSGVLSGNTIYF. As DNA, the CDR3 is TGTGCCTGGAGCTCTGGGGTTTTATCTGGAAACACCATATATTTT.

This chain joins TRBV7-3 and TRBJ2-5; perhaps D is TRBD1 or TRBD2 (5 bases each). Germline CDR1 reads SGHTA; CDR2 reads FQGTGA. V lost 5 bases to trimming and J lost 8 bases, with 15 bases between them. The CDR3 has 13 residues. The CDR3 protein is CASSPGDGLTQYF. DNA of the CDR3: TGTGCCAGCAGCCCTGGGGACGGACTCACCCAGTACTTC.

This chain uses TRBV14 with TRBJ1-6; D unclear. Germline V CDR1 and CDR2: SGHDN, FVKESK. This CDR3 contains 15 residues. V lost 0 bases to trimming and J lost 6 bases, with 9 bases between them. The CDR3, as DNA: TGTGCCAGCAGCCAAGATCTACTCCTTAATTCACCCCTCCACTTT. Encoded protein: CASSQDLLLNSPLHF.

This sequence joins TRBV28 and TRBJ1-2; D perhaps matches TRBD1 (5 bases). The V end lost 5 bases, the J end lost 5 bases, and 27 bases lay between the germline ends. The CDR3 contains 18 residues. Germline V gene data show CDR1 as MDHEN and CDR2 as SYDVKM. This CDR3 is CASSPRIMTVPGLYGYTF. Here the CDR3 DNA reads TGTGCCAGCAGTCCCCGAATAATGACAGTCCCTGGTTTATATGGCTACACCTTC.

The chain recombines TRBV20-1 with TRBJ2-1, with D hard to call. V was clipped by 3 bases and J by 10 bases, with 25 bases between them. The CDR3 covers 16 residues. CDR1 DFQATT and CDR2 SNEGSKA come from the germline V gene (reference sequence). The chain's CDR3 is CSARSPSKAALGEQFF. The DNA for the CDR3 is TGCAGTGCTAGGTCCCCCTCCAAAGCTGCATTGGGGGAGCAGTTCTTC.

The chain employs TRBV19 and TRBJ1-1, with 7 bases identical to TRBD1. Per germline, CDR1 LNHDA and CDR2 SQIVND (reference sequence). The CDR3 runs to 14 residues. J was trimmed by 2 bases and V by 1 base; bases with no gene match: 1. The CDR3 sequence is CASSIAGGNTEAFF. As DNA, the CDR3 is TGTGCCAGTAGTATAGCAGGGGGAAACACTGAAGCTTTCTTT.

This rearrangement joins TRBV6-5 to TRBJ2-1; D is possibly TRBD2 (6 bases). Germline CDR1 MNHEY, CDR2 SVGAGI. Trimming took 5 bases from V and 8 from J, leaving 13 bases between them. This CDR3 has 13 residues. CDR3 residues: CASSETSFDEQFF. CDR3 in DNA: TGTGCCAGCAGTGAGACTAGTTTCGATGAGCAGTTCTTC.

The chain couples TRBV7-8 to TRBJ2-2, with 11 bases fitting TRBD2. The germline V gene has CDR1 SGHVS and CDR2 FQNEAQ. With 5 bases clipped from V and 6 bases from J, the junction kept 8 bases outside the gene matches. This CDR3 spans 16 amino acids. CDR3 in amino acids: CASSDSGGASPGELFF. The CDR3 nucleotides read TGTGCCAGCAGCGATAGCGGGGGGGCCTCCCCCGGGGAGCTGTTTTTT.